The 9 T cell receptor beta chains given below trace back to one sample, sequenced in a study of T cell repertoires in cytomegalovirus infection. TCRdb re-called the reads with MiXCR, one entry per CDR3 protein. The sample lists hundreds of thousands of distinct CDR3 sequences, 20% to 30% occurring once. The specimen sequenced was CD8+ T cells from PBMCs. The receptors here all came from a human donor in good health (CMV status not recorded). Some clones in this sample may be carry-over from other donors' samples.

This clonotype was picked up many times. The J gene is TRBJ1-5, the V gene TRBV7-6; D remains ambiguous. The CDR3 is 15 residues long. Germline CDR1 reads SGHVS; CDR2 reads FNYEAQ. V was clipped by 3 bases and J by 6 bases, with 15 bases between them. CDR3 nucleotides: TGTGCCAGCAGCTTGGAAATCGGGCACCTTCAGCCCCAGCATTTT. Translation gives CASSLEIGHLQPQHF.

V usage is TRBV28 and J usage is TRBJ1-5; possibly TRBD1 for D (5 bases). V was clipped by 5 bases and J by 3 bases, with 14 bases between them. This CDR3 is built from 15 residues. Germline V lookup: CDR1 MDHEN, CDR2 SYDVKM. The CDR3 spells CASSNGGKSNQPQHF. The CDR3 nucleotides read TGTGCCAGCAGTAATGGGGGAAAGTCCAATCAGCCCCAGCATTTT.

Ten or more counts support this clonotype. The chain is built from TRBV7-2 and TRBJ1-1, with TRBD1 identical over 10 bases. The J segment lost 2 bases and the V segment lost 3 bases, leaving 6 bases of the junction unmatched. The CDR3 has 16 residues. In germline, CDR1 is SGHTA, CDR2 FQGNSA. CDR3 nucleotides: TGTGCCAGCAGCTTGAGGGGGGACAGGGGAAACACTGAAGCTTTCTTT. It translates to CASSLRGDRGNTEAFF. The complete variable domain, with remaining parts taken from reference TRBV7-2 and TRBJ1-1, reads GAGVSQSPSNKVTEKGKDVELRCDPISGHTALYWYRQSLGQGLEFLIYFQGNSAPDKSGLPSDRFSAERTGGSVSTLTIQRTQQEDSAVYLCASSLRGDRGNTEAFFGQGTRLTVV.

A few counts support this clonotype. The chain joins TRBV25-1 to TRBJ2-3, with D hard to call. The CDR3 consists of 11 residues. Germline loops: CDR1 MGHDK, CDR2 SYGVNS. V lost 4 bases to trimming and J lost 14 bases, with 13 bases between them. DNA of the CDR3: TGTGCCAGCAGTGGGGCGAGTGCAGGGTATTTT. It encodes CASSGASAGYF.

This clonotype has a count of ten or more. The J gene is TRBJ2-2, the V gene TRBV7-2, with 9 bases identical to TRBD1. Losses at the gene ends were 4 bases for V and 3 bases for J; bases not matched to a gene: 6. Germline-derived CDR1 and CDR2 are SGHTA and FQGNSA. This CDR3 has 16 amino acids. The CDR3 protein is CASSWLDRGYTGELFF. CDR3 bases: TGTGCCAGCAGCTGGTTGGACAGGGGATACACCGGGGAGCTGTTTTTT.

About this clonotype itself: Germline and junction disagree at one end, which may indicate a read error. This chain uses TRBV19 with TRBJ2-2, with unresolved D. From germline, CDR1 is LNHDA and CDR2 SQIVND (reference sequence). The CDR3 has 13 amino acids. This CDR3 reads CVSTLSNTGELFF. In DNA form, the CDR3 reads TGTGTCAGTACATTATCGAACACCGGGGAGCTGTTTTTT.

A remark on this clonotype: A much larger clonotype is one base distant, so this may be a read error. The gene calls are TRBV7-8 and TRBJ2-7; unclear D gene. The CDR3 loop spans 13 amino acids. Per germline, CDR1 SGHVS and CDR2 FQNEAQ. V lost 5 bases and J 6 bases, leaving 14 bases between the germline ends. This CDR3 is CASSLPGVVEQYV. DNA of the CDR3: TGTGCCAGCAGCCTACCCGGTGTGGTCGAGCAGTACGTC.

In its sample, this clonotype was seen a few times. This rearrangement joins TRBV27 to TRBJ1-1; weak D call: TRBD1 (5 bases). The CDR3 length is 13 residues. V was trimmed by 5 bases and J by 1 base, leaving 8 bases between them. Germline assignment: CDR1 MNHEY and CDR2 SMNVEV (reference sequence). Here the CDR3 reads CASSGQRNTEAFF. CDR3 sequence (DNA): TGTGCCAGCAGTGGACAAAGGAACACTGAAGCTTTCTTT.

This clonotype was picked up many times. The V and J genes are TRBV7-2 and TRBJ1-2; 10 bases are shared with TRBD1. J gave up 7 bases and V 5 bases, and 4 bases lay outside the gene matches. This CDR3 comprises 13 residues. Germline V lookup: CDR1 SGHTA, CDR2 FQGNSA. The CDR3 region is CASSGGQGIGYTF. CDR3 nucleotides: TGTGCCAGCAGCGGGGGACAGGGGATTGGCTACACCTTC. The whole variable domain, filled in from reference TRBV7-2 and TRBJ1-2, reads GAGVSQSPSNKVTEKGKDVELRCDPISGHTALYWYRQSLGQGLEFLIYFQGNSAPDKSGLPSDRFSAERTGGSVSTLTIQRTQQEDSAVYLCASSGGQGIGYTFGSGTRLTVV.